These 31 T cell receptor beta chains share one sample of origin, sequenced in a study of OX40 agonist ivuxolimab in advanced cancers. The protocol was immunoSEQ multiplex PCR, while the TCRdb copy is restricted to in-frame clones and leaves out a portion. Of about 99,000 clones in the sample, around 94% were seen once. Sequencing was performed on CD4+ or CD8+ T cells sorted from blood, taken in a trial of the OX40 agonist ivuxolimab. The receptors were gathered from an adult with an advanced solid tumor such as melanoma, head and neck, liver or kidney cancer.

This chain connects TRBV6-1 to TRBJ2-1; D tentatively reads TRBD1 or TRBD2 (5 bases each). CDR3 size: 16 residues. V lost 2 bases and J 12 bases, leaving 23 bases between the germline ends. Germline V lookup: CDR1 MNHNS, CDR2 SASEGT. The CDR3 nucleotides read TGTGCCAGCAGTGAACCCCGGGCAGTCGATATGAGGGGGCAGTTCTTC. Translating it yields CASSEPRAVDMRGQFF.

The rearrangement uses TRBV28 and TRBJ1-1, with TRBD1 as a possible D gene (5 bases). Germline CDR1 reads MDHEN; CDR2 reads SYDVKM. V was cut by 6 bases and J by 6 bases, with 23 bases left in between. The CDR3 runs to 16 residues. The CDR3 DNA sequence: TGTGCCAGCAGCCCCTCCGGCGGCCGGCGGGGCGCTGAAGCTTTCTTT. Protein sequence: CASSPSGGRRGAEAFF.

J is TRBJ2-1 and V is TRBV9, with D tentatively TRBD2 (6 bases). Trimming took off 0 bases at V and 0 bases at J, with 13 bases between the two ends. Germline V gives CDR1 SGDLS, CDR2 YYNGEE. This CDR3 contains 17 residues. CDR3 nucleotide sequence: TGTGCCAGCAGCGTAGTATCTGGAGGGAGCTCCTACAATGAGCAGTTCTTC. It is translated as CASSVVSGGSSYNEQFF. The full variable domain, its missing parts supplied by reference TRBV9 and TRBJ2-1, is DSGVTQTPKHLITATGQRVTLRCSPRSGDLSVYWYQQSLDQGLQFLIQYYNGEERAKGNILERFSAQQFPDLHSELNLSSLELGDSALYFCASSVVSGGSSYNEQFFGPGTRLTVL.

The J gene is TRBJ2-3, the V gene TRBV5-1; 12 bases fit TRBD1. The CDR3 length is 18 residues. V lost 4 bases to trimming and J lost 0 bases; unmatched junction nucleotides: 9. Germline loops: CDR1 SGHRS, CDR2 YFSETQ. In DNA, the CDR3 is TGCGCCAGCAGCCGGGGACAGGGGGCCCTATTAAGCACAGATACGCAGTATTTT. Its translation: CASSRGQGALLSTDTQYF.

This clone showed up just a few times. The rearrangement uses TRBV20-1 and TRBJ2-1; perhaps D is TRBD1 or TRBD2 (5 bases each). V was cut by 6 bases and J by 7 bases, with 10 bases left in between. This CDR3 comprises 11 residues. Germline V CDR1 and CDR2: DFQATT, SNEGSKA (reference sequence). The CDR3 nucleotides are TGCAGTGCACCCGGGACGAATGAGCAGTTCTTC. It encodes CSAPGTNEQFF.

The rearrangement joins TRBV5-1 to TRBJ1-4; the D gene is possibly TRBD1 (6 bases). This CDR3 is 16 amino acids long. Germline V gene sequence: CDR1 SGHRS, CDR2 YFSETQ. Trimming shortened V by 4 bases and J by 1 base, and 14 bases separated the two germline ends. The CDR3 sequence is CASSKQGRGTNEKLFF. The CDR3, as DNA: TGCGCCAGCAGCAAACAGGGACGAGGAACTAATGAAAAACTGTTTTTT.

The rearrangement links TRBV27 to TRBJ2-1; 12 nucleotides line up with TRBD2. V trimming: 3 bases; J trimming: 7 bases; junction bases outside the gene matches: 16. CDR1 is MNHEY, CDR2 SMNVEV, per germline (reference sequence). The CDR3 runs 19 residues. The CDR3 DNA reads as TGTGCCAGCAGTTTTTGGACTAGCGGGACCAACTCAGCGGGGAATGAGCAGTTCTTC. The encoded protein is CASSFWTSGTNSAGNEQFF.

The V and J genes are TRBV29-1 and TRBJ2-2, with D tentatively TRBD1 (5 bases). The germline V gene encodes CDR1 SQVTM and CDR2 ANQGSEA. The germline V and J ends were trimmed by 8 bases and 7 bases, with 11 bases remaining between them. The CDR3 length is 11 residues. CDR3 in amino acids: CSSDSSGELFF. DNA of the CDR3: TGCAGCTCCGACAGCAGCGGGGAGCTGTTTTTT.

This clone was seen a single time. The rearrangement joins TRBV27 to TRBJ1-6, with 9 bases aligning to TRBD1. V gave up 4 bases and J gave up 4 bases; unmatched junction bases: 2. Germline CDR1 MNHEY, CDR2 SMNVEV (reference sequence). The CDR3 contains 15 residues. CDR3 region: CASSSGQGYNSPLHF. CDR3 bases: TGTGCCAGCAGTTCGGGACAGGGATATAATTCACCCCTCCACTTT.

This chain connects TRBV7-2 to TRBJ1-2, with D tentatively TRBD1 (5 bases). This CDR3 has 13 residues. In germline, CDR1 is SGHTA, CDR2 FQGNSA. Deletions cut 3 bases from V and 4 bases from J, with 9 bases between. CDR3 protein: CASSFGQGYGYTF. The CDR3 nucleotides are TGTGCCAGCAGCTTCGGGCAGGGCTATGGCTACACCTTC.

CDR3 loop: CASSLFLWRGALNQPTYEQYF. The CDR3 coding sequence is TGTGCCAGCAGTTTATTTCTTTGGAGGGGGGCCTTAAACCAACCTACCTACGAGCAGTACTTC. This rearrangement joins TRBV28 to TRBJ2-7; D is tentatively TRBD1 or TRBD2 (6 bases each). Trimming removed 1 base from V and 2 bases from J, with 30 bases in between. Germline CDR1 reads MDHEN; CDR2 reads SYDVKM. The CDR3 runs to 21 residues.

The chain combines TRBV4-3 with TRBJ2-1; D is ambiguous. The length of the CDR3 is 17 residues. Trimming left V 1 base short and J 4 bases short, with 17 bases between. Germline lookup yields CDR1 LGHNA and CDR2 YSLEER. The CDR3 coding sequence is TGCGCCAGCAGCCAAGGGGCGGCACCTCCATTTTACAATGAGCAGTTCTTC. Its translation is CASSQGAAPPFYNEQFF.

The rearrangement joins TRBV27 to TRBJ2-1, with D perhaps matching TRBD2 (5 bases). V gave up 5 bases and J gave up 3 bases, with 14 bases separating them. Germline V gene data show CDR1 as MNHEY and CDR2 as SMNVEV (reference sequence). The CDR3 sequence is 15 residues long. CDR3 sequence (DNA): TGTGCCAGCAGTGTAGCTAGCCGGCACTACAATGAGCAGTTCTTC. This translates into CASSVASRHYNEQFF.

The chain uses TRBV28 and TRBJ2-7; 7 bases align to TRBD2. The junction had 10 bases not matched to a gene; V was cut back by 2 bases and J by 0 bases. CDR1 MDHEN and CDR2 SYDVKM come from the germline V gene. The CDR3 extends over 17 amino acids. CDR3 sequence reads: CASSLGPRGGSSYEQYF. Here the CDR3 DNA reads TGTGCCAGCAGTTTAGGGCCCCGGGGCGGGAGCTCCTACGAGCAGTACTTC.

The chain joins TRBV5-1 to TRBJ1-5; D uncertain. V shed 2 bases and J shed 0 bases, with 9 bases lying between them. The CDR3 totals 15 residues. Germline V gene sequence: CDR1 SGHRS, CDR2 YFSETQ. CDR3 in DNA: TGCGCCAGCAGCTTTGGAGAGTATAGCAATCAGCCCCAGCATTTT. Translated, it gives CASSFGEYSNQPQHF. The complete variable domain, with remaining parts taken from reference TRBV5-1 and TRBJ1-5, reads KAGVTQTPRYLIKTRGQQVTLSCSPISGHRSVSWYQQTPGQGLQFLFEYFSETQRNKGNFPGRFSGRQFSNSRSEMNVSTLELGDSALYLCASSFGEYSNQPQHFGDGTRLSIL.

The chain joins TRBV5-1 to TRBJ1-1; D unresolved. Germline V gene data show CDR1 as SGHRS and CDR2 as YFSETQ. The CDR3 runs to 13 residues. V was pared by 0 bases and J by 2 bases, with 5 bases between. CDR3 DNA: TGCGCCAGCAGCTTGGACCACAACACTGAAGCTTTCTTT. It specifies CASSLDHNTEAFF. Variable domain in full (rest from reference TRBV5-1 and TRBJ1-1): KAGVTQTPRYLIKTRGQQVTLSCSPISGHRSVSWYQQTPGQGLQFLFEYFSETQRNKGNFPGRFSGRQFSNSRSEMNVSTLELGDSALYLCASSLDHNTEAFFGQGTRLTVV.

The chain carries TRBV15 and TRBJ2-7, with 7 bases that match TRBD2. This CDR3 is built from 14 residues. The V gene's germline CDR1 is LNHNV and CDR2 YYDKDF (reference sequence). V gave up 4 bases and J gave up 3 bases; unmatched junction bases: 6. The CDR3: CATSNGTTIYEQYF. In DNA, the CDR3 is TGTGCCACCAGCAACGGGACTACCATCTACGAGCAGTACTTC.

CDR3 sequence: CASSIGGATPYEQYF. DNA for the CDR3: TGTGCCAGTAGTATAGGGGGCGCGACCCCTTACGAGCAGTACTTC. The chain recombines TRBV19 with TRBJ2-7, with D possibly being TRBD1 (5 bases). CDR3 length equals 15 residues. The ends were cut back, 1 base at V and 4 bases at J, with 14 bases in the middle. Germline values: CDR1 LNHDA, CDR2 SQIVND (reference sequence). Supplemented by reference TRBV19 and TRBJ2-7, the full variable domain reads DGGITQSPKYLFRKEGQNVTLSCEQNLNHDAMYWYRQDPGQGLRLIYYSQIVNDFQKGDIAEGYSVSREKKESFPLTVTSAQKNPTAFYLCASSIGGATPYEQYFGPGTRLTVT.

This clone was seen a single time. This chain links TRBV28 with TRBJ1-2, with TRBD1 identical over 8 bases. Looked up from germline, CDR1 is MDHEN and CDR2 is SYDVKM. V lost 6 bases, J lost 6 bases, and 6 bases stayed unmatched. The CDR3 contains 13 residues. CDR3 sequence reads: CASRSGQGHGYTF. The CDR3 DNA reads as TGTGCCAGCAGAAGCGGACAGGGCCATGGCTACACCTTC.

The chain employs TRBV29-1 and TRBJ2-5, with TRBD2 as a possible D gene (5 bases). The germline V gene encodes CDR1 SQVTM and CDR2 ANQGSEA. The CDR3 runs to 13 residues. Trimming removed 7 bases at V and 2 bases at J, with 14 bases between. CDR3 protein: CSAAGRWQETQYF. CDR3 in DNA: TGCAGCGCCGCGGGTCGCTGGCAAGAGACCCAGTACTTC.

J is TRBJ2-1 and V is TRBV28; D ambiguous. The CDR3 extends over 15 amino acids. V shed 2 bases and J shed 0 bases, with 8 bases lying between them. Germline V gives CDR1 MDHEN, CDR2 SYDVKM. The CDR3 coding sequence is TGTGCCAGCAGTTTACAGGTATTCTCCTACAATGAGCAGTTCTTC. Protein sequence: CASSLQVFSYNEQFF.

Worth noting for this clone: One end of the junction varies from germline; a read error may be responsible. Other DNA sequences from this sample encode an identical CDR3 as well. The gene calls are TRBV27 and TRBJ1-1; 7 bases line up with TRBD1. Germline V gene data show CDR1 as MNHEY and CDR2 as SMNVEV (reference sequence). The CDR3 length is 14 residues. CDR3 DNA: TGCGCCAGCAGTTTAAGGCCAGGGGGGAATGAAGCTTTCTTT. It yields the protein CASSLRPGGNEAFF.

This chain links TRBV4-3 with TRBJ1-2; D unclear. V lost 1 base and J lost 5, with 14 bases in between. The length of the CDR3 is 15 residues. Per germline, CDR1 LGHNA and CDR2 YSLEER. The CDR3 bases are TGCGCCAGCAGCCAAGGTTCCCACCCGGTTTATGGCTACACCTTC. It codes for CASSQGSHPVYGYTF.

The rearrangement uses TRBV11-3 and TRBJ1-1, with no clear D. The CDR3 loop spans 14 amino acids. From germline, CDR1 is SGHNT and CDR2 YENEEA. V shed 8 bases and J shed 5 bases, with 18 bases lying between them. This CDR3 is CASAYSGVGTEAFF. The DNA of the CDR3 is TGTGCCAGCGCCTACAGTGGGGTAGGGACTGAAGCTTTCTTT.

The gene calls are TRBV11-2 and TRBJ1-4; possible D gene TRBD1, 6 bases. Germline CDR1 reads SGHAT; CDR2 reads FQNNGV. The CDR3 has 14 residues. Deletions cut 4 bases from V and 7 bases from J, with 13 bases between. CDR3 residues: CASSSPQGFEKLFF. CDR3 nucleotides: TGTGCCAGCAGCTCTCCGCAGGGGTTTGAAAAACTGTTTTTT.

The chain combines TRBV4-1 with TRBJ2-2, with TRBD2 matching 10 bases. CDR1 and CDR2 (germline): MGHRA, YSYEKL. The junction had 9 bases not matched to a gene; V was cut back by 0 bases and J by 5 bases. The CDR3 is 18 residues long. The CDR3 nucleotides read TGCGCCAGCAGCCAAGAGGCGTATAGCGGGGGGTGGACCGGGGAGCTGTTTTTT. This encodes CASSQEAYSGGWTGELFF.

V gene TRBV7-2 combines with J gene TRBJ1-1, with 7 bases fitting TRBD1. The germline CDR1 and CDR2 sequences are SGHTA and FQGNSA. CDR3 length equals 14 residues. V was clipped by 4 bases and J by 1 base; unmatched bases: 3. CDR3 DNA: TGTGCCAGCAGCTCCAGGGGGGGGAACACTGAAGCTTTCTTT. Encoded protein: CASSSRGGNTEAFF.

In this sample, this clone turned up a few times. This rearrangement joins TRBV2 to TRBJ2-7; D gene ambiguous. V dropped 3 bases and J dropped 4 bases, with 7 bases sitting between them. Looked up from germline, CDR1 is SNHLY and CDR2 is FYNNEI. There are 12 residues in the CDR3. Written as DNA, the CDR3 is TGTGCCAGCAGTGAGGGCAGTTACGAGCAGTACTTC. Translation: CASSEGSYEQYF. Full variable domain (remainder filled in from reference TRBV2 and TRBJ2-7): EPEVTQTPSHQVTQMGQEVILRCVPISNHLYFYWYRQILGQKVEFLVSFYNNEISEKSEIFDDQFSVERPDGSNFTLKIRSTKLEDSAMYFCASSEGSYEQYFGPGTRLTVT.

This chain connects TRBV5-1 to TRBJ2-7; 10 bases fit TRBD1. This CDR3 comprises 15 residues. Germline V gives CDR1 SGHRS, CDR2 YFSETQ. The V segment lost 1 base and the J segment 5 bases; nucleotides outside the gene matches: 6. The CDR3 nucleotides read TGCGCCAGCAGCTTGTCGGACAGGGGGGTCCACGAGCAGTACTTC. Protein: CASSLSDRGVHEQYF.

Concerning this clone itself: One junction end does not reproduce the germline sequence, and a read error may be involved. The chain has TRBV7-7 and TRBJ2-1; TRBD2 aligns across 16 bases. This CDR3 has 19 residues. Germline V gene data show CDR1 as SSHAT and CDR2 as FNYEAQ (reference sequence). CDR3 DNA sequence: TGTGCTAGCAGCCCCTCCGGGACTAGCGGGAGGGCAGCCTACAATGAGCAGTTCTTC. Its protein is CASSPSGTSGRAAYNEQFF.

The V gene is TRBV19, the J gene TRBJ1-2, with 12 bases lining up with TRBD1. V shed 5 bases, J shed 7 bases, and the junction held 5 bases outside the gene matches. The CDR3 extends over 14 amino acids. CDR1 and CDR2 from the germline V gene are LNHDA and SQIVND (reference sequence). CDR3 residues: CASSPRDRGPGYTF. In DNA, the CDR3 is TGTGCCAGTAGTCCTCGGGACAGGGGGCCTGGCTACACCTTC.